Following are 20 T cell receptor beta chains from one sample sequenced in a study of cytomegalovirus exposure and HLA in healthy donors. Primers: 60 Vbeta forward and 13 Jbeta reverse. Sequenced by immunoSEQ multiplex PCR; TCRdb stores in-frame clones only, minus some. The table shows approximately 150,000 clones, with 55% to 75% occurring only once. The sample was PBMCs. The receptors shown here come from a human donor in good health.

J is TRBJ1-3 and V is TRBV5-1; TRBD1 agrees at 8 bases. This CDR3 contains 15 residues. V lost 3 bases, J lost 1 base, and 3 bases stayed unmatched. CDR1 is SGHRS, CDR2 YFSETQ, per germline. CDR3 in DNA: TGCGCCAGCAGCTCGACAGGGGCATCTGGAAACACCATATATTTT. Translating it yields CASSSTGASGNTIYF.

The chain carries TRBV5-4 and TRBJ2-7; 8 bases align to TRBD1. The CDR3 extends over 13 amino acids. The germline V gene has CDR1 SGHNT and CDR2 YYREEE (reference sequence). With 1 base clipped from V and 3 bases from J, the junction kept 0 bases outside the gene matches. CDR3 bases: TGTGCCAGCAGCTTGACAGGGGGCTACGAGCAGTACTTC. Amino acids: CASSLTGGYEQYF.

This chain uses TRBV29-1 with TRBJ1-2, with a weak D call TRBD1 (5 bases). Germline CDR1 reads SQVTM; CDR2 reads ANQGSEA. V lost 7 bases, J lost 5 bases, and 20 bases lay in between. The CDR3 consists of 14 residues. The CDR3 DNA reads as TGCAGCGCCGAGTCAGGGCCCGCGGGGTATGGCTACACCTTC. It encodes CSAESGPAGYGYTF.

CDR3 nucleotide sequence: TGTGCCAGCAGTTCCTCCACAGACTACGAGCAGTACTTC. Protein product: CASSSSTDYEQYF. The rearrangement joins TRBV5-4 to TRBJ2-7, with no clear D. Germline values: CDR1 SGHNT, CDR2 YYREEE (reference sequence). The V gene lost 5 bases and the J gene lost 3 bases, with 12 bases spanning the gap. The CDR3 is made up of 13 amino acids.

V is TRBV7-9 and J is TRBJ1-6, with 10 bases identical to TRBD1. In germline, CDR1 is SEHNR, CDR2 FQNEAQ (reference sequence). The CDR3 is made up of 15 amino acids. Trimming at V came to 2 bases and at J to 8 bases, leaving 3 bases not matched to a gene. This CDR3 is CASSLPGTGDSPLHF. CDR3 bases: TGTGCCAGCAGCTTACCAGGGACAGGGGATTCACCCCTCCACTTT.

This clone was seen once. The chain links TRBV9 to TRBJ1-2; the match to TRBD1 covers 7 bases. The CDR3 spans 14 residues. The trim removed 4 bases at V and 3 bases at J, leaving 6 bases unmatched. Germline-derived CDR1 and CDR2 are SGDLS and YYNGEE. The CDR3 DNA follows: TGTGCCAGCAGCCGGGGCAGGGGGGACTATGGCTACACCTTC. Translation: CASSRGRGDYGYTF.

This CDR3 is CATIKDRGPRGTGELFF. The CDR3 region has the DNA TGTGCCACCATTAAAGACAGGGGCCCCCGAGGCACCGGGGAGCTGTTTTTT. J is TRBJ2-2 and V is TRBV15, with TRBD1 matching over 8 bases. This CDR3 has 17 amino acids. Losses at the gene ends were 7 bases for V and 4 bases for J; bases not matched to a gene: 14. CDR1 is LNHNV, CDR2 YYDKDF, per germline (reference sequence).

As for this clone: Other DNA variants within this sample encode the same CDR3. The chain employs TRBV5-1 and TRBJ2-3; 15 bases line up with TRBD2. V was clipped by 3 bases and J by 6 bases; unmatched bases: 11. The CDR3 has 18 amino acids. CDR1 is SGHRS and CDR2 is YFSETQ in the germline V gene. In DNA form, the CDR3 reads TGCGCCAGCAGCTCTGGACTAGCGGGGGGGCGGGGTGGCGATACGCAGTATTTT. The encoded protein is CASSSGLAGGRGGDTQYF.

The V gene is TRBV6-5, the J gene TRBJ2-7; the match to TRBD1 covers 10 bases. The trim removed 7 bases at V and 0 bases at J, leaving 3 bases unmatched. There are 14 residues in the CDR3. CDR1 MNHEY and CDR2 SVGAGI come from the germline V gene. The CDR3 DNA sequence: TGTGCCAGCAAGTGGGACAGGGGCTCCTACGAGCAGTACTTC. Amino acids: CASKWDRGSYEQYF.

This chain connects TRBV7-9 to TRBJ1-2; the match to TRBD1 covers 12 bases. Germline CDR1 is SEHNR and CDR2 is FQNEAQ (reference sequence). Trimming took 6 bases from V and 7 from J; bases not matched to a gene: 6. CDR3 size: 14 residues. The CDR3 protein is CASRPGQGAGGYTF. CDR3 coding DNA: TGTGCCAGCAGACCGGGACAGGGGGCGGGTGGCTACACCTTC.

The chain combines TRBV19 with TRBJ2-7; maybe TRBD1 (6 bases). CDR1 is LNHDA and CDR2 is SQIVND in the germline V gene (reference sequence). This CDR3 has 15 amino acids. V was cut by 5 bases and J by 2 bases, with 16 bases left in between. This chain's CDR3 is CASSPGHFGTYEQYF. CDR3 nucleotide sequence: TGTGCCAGTAGTCCGGGACATTTCGGAACCTACGAGCAGTACTTC.

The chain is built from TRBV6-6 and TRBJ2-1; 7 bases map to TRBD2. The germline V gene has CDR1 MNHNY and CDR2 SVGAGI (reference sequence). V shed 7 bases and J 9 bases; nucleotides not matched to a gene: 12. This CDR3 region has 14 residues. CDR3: CASTKTSRLGEQFF. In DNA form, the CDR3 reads TGTGCCAGCACCAAGACTAGCCGCCTGGGTGAGCAGTTCTTC.

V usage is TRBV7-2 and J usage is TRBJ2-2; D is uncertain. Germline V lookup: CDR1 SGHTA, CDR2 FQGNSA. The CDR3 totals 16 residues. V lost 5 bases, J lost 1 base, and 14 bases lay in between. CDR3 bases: TGTGCCAGCAGCCGAAACGGCGGCCTGAACACCGGGGAGCTGTTTTTT. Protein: CASSRNGGLNTGELFF.

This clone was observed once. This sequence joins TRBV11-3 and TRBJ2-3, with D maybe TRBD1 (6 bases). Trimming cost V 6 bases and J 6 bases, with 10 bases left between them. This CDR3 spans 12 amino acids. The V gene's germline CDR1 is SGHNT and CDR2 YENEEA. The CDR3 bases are TGTGCCAGCAGATCAGGGGCGGATACGCAGTATTTT. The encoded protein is CASRSGADTQYF.

Here the CDR3 reads CASSQVRDSSYNSPLHF. The CDR3 bases are TGCGCCAGCAGCCAAGTTCGGGACAGCTCCTATAATTCACCCCTCCACTTT. The chain has TRBV4-1 and TRBJ1-6, with 7 positions matching TRBD1. Germline V gene lookup returns CDR1 MGHRA and CDR2 YSYEKL. The CDR3 has 17 amino acids. V lost 1 base and J lost 0; bases outside the gene matches: 3.

The CDR3 DNA sequence: TGTGCCAGCAGCGCTGACACTTATGGCTACACCTTC. Its translation: CASSADTYGYTF. The chain has TRBV9 and TRBJ1-2; the D is unclear. V lost 3 bases, J lost 5 bases, and 8 bases lay in between. Germline V CDR1 and CDR2: SGDLS, YYNGEE. This CDR3 is built from 12 residues.

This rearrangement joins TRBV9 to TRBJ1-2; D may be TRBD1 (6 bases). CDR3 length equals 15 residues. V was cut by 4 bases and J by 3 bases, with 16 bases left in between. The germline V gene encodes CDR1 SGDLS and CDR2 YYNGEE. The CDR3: CASSSRGYVDYGYTF. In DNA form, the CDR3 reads TGTGCCAGCAGCAGCAGGGGTTACGTAGACTATGGCTACACCTTC.

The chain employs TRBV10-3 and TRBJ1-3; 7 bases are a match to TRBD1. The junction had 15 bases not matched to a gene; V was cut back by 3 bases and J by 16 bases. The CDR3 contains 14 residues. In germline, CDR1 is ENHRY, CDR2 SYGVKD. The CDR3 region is CAISDLGTEETPYF. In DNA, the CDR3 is TGTGCCATCAGTGATCTTGGGACAGAGGAAACACCGTATTTT.

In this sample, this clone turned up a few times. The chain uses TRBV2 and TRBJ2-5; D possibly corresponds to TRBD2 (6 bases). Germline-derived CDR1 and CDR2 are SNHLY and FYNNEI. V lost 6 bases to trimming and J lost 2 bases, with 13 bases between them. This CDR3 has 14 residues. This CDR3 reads CASSPNGGQETQYF. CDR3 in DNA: TGTGCCAGCAGCCCAAATGGGGGGCAAGAGACCCAGTACTTC. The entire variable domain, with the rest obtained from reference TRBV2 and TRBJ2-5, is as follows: EPEVTQTPSHQVTQMGQEVILRCVPISNHLYFYWYRQILGQKVEFLVSFYNNEISEKSEIFDDQFSVERPDGSNFTLKIRSTKLEDSAMYFCASSPNGGQETQYFGPGTRLLVL.

The CDR3 reads CASSPLTGPGPREQYF. CDR3 sequence (DNA): TGTGCCAGTAGCCCTCTGACAGGGCCGGGGCCACGCGAGCAGTACTTC. The rearrangement links TRBV19 to TRBJ2-7; 7 bases are a match to TRBD1. The length of the CDR3 is 16 residues. The ends lost 6 bases at V and 6 bases at J; junction bases unmatched: 17. CDR1 is LNHDA, CDR2 SQIVND, per germline (reference sequence).